This T cell receptor (beta chain) is drawn from a study of cytomegalovirus exposure and HLA in healthy donors (TCRdb year 2017). Describing the broader study: According to an earlier analysis of 587 of the donors, some 170 million T cells yielded roughly 110 million unique TCR beta sequences and about 300 Gb of sequence data. In an earlier analysis of 587 of the donors, high-throughput TCR beta sequencing was used to judge whether each TCR beta V gene segment behaved as functional or pseudogenic. All discovery cohort repertoires had been generated on a single sequencing platform. A later genetic analysis took genome-wide SNP genotypes for 398 of the 666 donors and used that subset as a discovery cohort. The aim of the study was to test whether cataloging public T cell receptors could identify signatures of past pathogen exposure. Approximately 310 gigabases of sequencing data and approximately 93 million unique TCR sequences were included in an early release covering about 700 HLA-typed donors. Donor age, sex, ethnicity and CMV serostatus were compiled together with the repertoire data. Among the approximately 430 genotyped donors, more than 70% belonged to the genetic ancestry cluster associated with self-reported Caucasian donors. The study combined high-throughput TCR immunosequencing, statistical association of individual TCRs with disease status, and machine learning to predict cytomegalovirus infection status. Typing coverage differed by locus: A, B, C, DRB1 and DQB1 were typed in about 629-640 donors, DQA1 in around 500, DPA1 in 600 to 610, and DPB1 in just under 490. The later analysis used no new phenotypic data to find candidate immune exposures, relying instead on TCR beta sequences and their occurrence across donors. The study used immunosequencing to profile the T cell repertoires of more than 650 subjects and linked those repertoires to cytomegalovirus serostatus. Class I and class II HLA loci were covered by the typing at four-digit resolution. Along with the approximately 650-subject first cohort, a separate validation cohort of over a hundred different subjects was used. Across some 400 genotyped donors of the cohort, an average of about 220,000 unique TCR beta nucleotide sequences per donor were sequenced, and approximately 17% of those sequences were non-productive. Because of strong linkage in the cohort, roughly five DR-DQ haplotypes were treated as single units for association and clustering. In a later analysis, previously published TCR beta repertoires from roughly 710 donors were re-analyzed and high-resolution HLA genotyping was added so that TCR occurrence patterns could be studied.

What the research found in general, with its limitations: A group of highly shared sequence variants was considered likely to be a technical artifact of the sequencing pipeline. Most TCR sequences were seen in very few donors, while some public TCRs were found in many individuals. In this cohort, only TCR beta chains were sequenced, and detectable features were limited by the absence of alpha or paired-chain data. In a later analysis, 16,951 TCR beta sequences were associated with specific HLA alleles at a false discovery rate of 0.05. In a later analysis, TCR association rates were found to vary across HLA loci, with the most associated TCRs seen for DRB1 alleles and the fewest for HLA-C alleles. According to a later analysis, most CMV-associated TCR beta chains appeared to be HLA-restricted, and the HLA associations seemed to be driven largely by CMV exposure. A later genetic analysis reported fewer N-insertions in productive TCRs among donors in an Asian-associated ancestry cluster than the roughly 720-donor mean. Some 15 rarely observed V segments, including chromosome 9 orphons, were excluded from the earlier analysis of approximately 500 of the donors because counts were too low. CMV serostatus was the only immune exposure information available for the cohort. Presence/absence analyses assumed roughly uniform sequencing depth across donors, an assumption that may not hold. The classifier was reported to diagnose cytomegalovirus status with high specificity and sensitivity in both the original and validation cohorts. A further reported finding was that TCR beta sequences accurately predicted the HLA-A and HLA-B alleles for most subjects in the first cohort. In vitro tests confirmed that a few of the cytomegalovirus-associated TCR beta chains recognize cytomegalovirus antigens. According to a later analysis, parvovirus B19, influenza, CMV and Epstein-Barr virus appeared linked to several top co-occurrence clusters. Some IMGT-functional V segments, including TRBV6-2 and TRBV6-3, could not be told apart with the 87-base-pair reads, so those segments were excluded. When HLA alleles, especially DR and DQ, strongly co-occurred, TCR associations were difficult to assign to individual alleles. A later analysis found that HLA-associated TCR beta chains were more clonally expanded and had lower generation probabilities than equally common non-associated chains. A total of 150 or so TCR beta chains were listed by the study as associated with cytomegalovirus. V-gene and J-gene trimming of TCR beta chains was associated with a missense DCLRE1C variant in a later genetic analysis, and the association was replicated in an independent cohort. Correlated functional status among segregating V segments might be attributable to linkage disequilibrium, but an unknown experimental factor could not be ruled out. Because HLA typing was missing for some donors at each locus, association tests included only the typed subset. An earlier analysis of approximately 570 of the donors showed that most TCR beta V segments appeared in productive rearrangements either about 87% or about 30% of the time, which broadly matched IMGT annotations. The authors suggested that the approach could potentially be extended to other disease states and immunological phenotypes.

In total, 500 to 700 healthy bone marrow donors made up the cohort. All cohort members were sampled while nominally healthy, although unrecorded immune exposures were likely present. The donor tested CMV seronegative, placing the donor among the 300 to 450 seronegative members of the cohort. Every donor gave a peripheral blood sample, and the peripheral blood mononuclear cells from that sample were used for TCR beta sequencing. The Qiagen DNeasy Blood Extraction Kit was used to extract genomic DNA from the blood cell samples. Sequences SQVTM (CDR1) and ANQGSEA (CDR2) are obtained from the germline V gene. V ends up 8 bases short and J 7 bases short, with an unmatched junction base count of 26. The CDR3 has 17 amino acids, counting the end cysteine and phenylalanine. Here the CDR3 DNA is all that survives: 51 bases in frame from base 1. Library method: the immunoSEQ multiplex PCR assay. A mixture of 60 forward primers for TCR Vbeta segments and 13 reverse primers for TCR Jbeta segments was used in the multiplex PCR. Amplification of the CDR3 region of rearranged TCR beta genes was performed with a multiplex PCR assay on genomic DNA. The amplified TCR beta libraries were sequenced on the Illumina HiSeq System as 87-base-pair reads. As for how the authors treated the data: A later analysis tallied tens of millions of unique TCR beta chains across the 660 or so repertoires, and about 10 million of those chains were shared by two or more donors. To remove PCR and sequencing errors, raw reads were error-corrected and collapsed into unique sequences using a nearest-neighbor algorithm that merged closely related sequences. CDR3 sequences were aligned to IMGT reference sequences to assign V, D and J gene segments. For a sequence to be retained, a match of at least six nucleotides was required to both a V gene segment and a J gene segment. A rearrangement counted as productive if the CDR3 had no stop codons and remained in frame with V and J, and every other rearrangement counted as non-productive. CDR3 was defined according to IMGT convention as the region running from the second conserved V-encoded cysteine to the conserved J-encoded phenylalanine. In an earlier analysis of 587 of the donors, sequences lacking an unambiguous match to a single V gene segment were excluded. An earlier analysis of about 600 of the donors called V segments functional above 56.7% productive rearrangements and segregating when the between-donor standard deviation exceeded 5%. A statistical classification framework was developed to diagnose cytomegalovirus status using the catalog of TCR beta chain sequences. V and J gene assignment, in a later analysis, came from comparing TCR nucleotide sequences with IMGT/GENE-DB human TR gene sequences. The TCRdist pipeline was used in a later analysis to assign CDR3 sequences and most-parsimonious VDJ recombination scenarios. A later analysis defined each TCR beta chain by its CDR3 amino acid sequence plus V-gene family, and excluded reads lacking a unique V-gene family. In a later analysis, 450 to 600 highly shared, low-generation-probability nucleotide sequences were removed to address suspected cross-contamination and a sequencing artifact. For each public chain, a later analysis derived a clonal expansion index from normalized ranks of inferred template counts within each repertoire. In a later analysis, generation probabilities were computed using a VDJ recombination model fitted to out-of-frame rearrangements, and the results were checked against IGoR. Hypergeometric tests were used in a later analysis to score TCR-TCR, TCR-HLA and TCR-CMV co-occurrence, with a repertoire-size bias correction applied to the TCR pairs. A later analysis estimated false discovery rates by permuting HLA or CMV assignments 20 times. In a later analysis, co-occurring TCRs were grouped using DBSCAN, with TCRdist sequence similarity added in when clustering inside HLA-allele-positive subsets. For co-occurrence clustering, repertoires with fewer than 30,000 or more than 120,000 public chains were excluded, along with about five repertoires with anomalous nucleotide sharing. The table was pulled from immuneACCESS by TCRdb, which kept in-frame rearrangements only. Such tables lose some clones; where checked, under half of the loss comes from unresolved V genes, and the rest has no known cause. V and J calls and clone size are as listed in that table; D and trimming were resolved from the DNA. This specimen's table enumerates 180,000 or so clones. Roughly 0.74% of the sample belongs to the ten largest clones.

Notes on this clone: The antigen this receptor binds is unknown.

Material for sequencing was PBMCs. The rearrangement combines TRBV29-1 with TRBJ2-7; 7 nucleotides in the junction match TRBD1. The sequence derives from a boy between 5 and 17 years old in good health and CMV-seronegative. The CDR3 corresponds to CSRHATLKTGQASEQYF. The DNA sequence is as follows: TGCAGCCGCCATGCCACCCTTAAGACAGGGCAAGCTTCGGAGCAGTACTTC.